The 7 T cell receptor beta chains below all came from one sample that was sequenced in a study of T cells in Graves' hyperthyroidism and ophthalmopathy. What was amplified from RNA transcripts were TCR beta CDR3 regions. The HTBI set primed first-round TCR CDR3 RT-PCR. A single record per CDR3 protein comes from TCRdb applying MiXCR to the multiplex PCR reads. The sample contains roughly 180,000 distinct CDR3 sequences, about 15% of which appear only once. The specimen sequenced was blood. The source is a woman aged 50 to 60 with Graves' hyperthyroidism.

The V call is TRBV10-3, the J call TRBJ2-5; D gene ambiguous. The germline V gene encodes CDR1 ENHRY and CDR2 SYGVKD. V lost 0 bases and J lost 0, with 5 bases in between. The CDR3 runs to 14 residues. The CDR3: CAISESGYQETQYF. CDR3 DNA sequence: TGTGCCATCAGTGAGTCGGGGTACCAAGAGACCCAGTACTTC.

This clonotype has more than one count but fewer than ten. The chain uses TRBV13 and TRBJ2-7; a weak D match, TRBD2 (8 bases). From germline, CDR1 is PRHDT and CDR2 FYEKMQ (reference sequence). This CDR3 is built from 16 residues. Trimming shortened V by 3 bases and J by 2 bases, and 17 bases separated the two germline ends. The CDR3 DNA is TGTGCCAGCAGCTTCACCGGGGGGGACAGCCCCTACGAGCAGTACTTC. It encodes CASSFTGGDSPYEQYF.

This clonotype was seen ten or more times. This rearrangement joins TRBV7-2 to TRBJ1-1; D perhaps matches TRBD1 (5 bases). The V end lost 2 bases, the J end lost 6 bases, and 10 bases lay between the germline ends. Germline-derived CDR1 and CDR2 are SGHTA and FQGNSA. The CDR3 spans 13 residues. In DNA form, the CDR3 reads TGTGCCAGCAGCTTATTGGGGCATTCTGAAGCTTTCTTT. Protein: CASSLLGHSEAFF.

Notes on this clonotype: A much larger clone is a single base away; this may be a read error. The chain uses TRBV5-1 and TRBJ2-5; D uncertain. V lost 4 bases, J lost 2 bases, and 9 bases lay in between. The CDR3 consists of 13 residues. The germline V gene encodes CDR1 SGHRS and CDR2 YFSETQ. The CDR3 nucleotides read TGCGCCAGCAGCCTCCTGACTCAAGAGACCCAGTACTTC. This translates into CASSLLTQETQYF. The whole variable domain, filled in from reference TRBV5-1 and TRBJ2-5, reads KAGVTQTPRYLIKTRGQQVTLSCSPISGHRSVSWYQQTPGQGLQFLFEYFSETQRNKGNFPGRFSGRQFSNSRSEMNVSTLELGDSALYLCASSLLTQETQYFGPGTRLLVL.

This clonotype was picked up many times. The chain couples TRBV7-9 to TRBJ2-5, with 8 positions matching TRBD1. Trimming removed 0 bases from V and 5 bases from J; junction bases left unmatched: 2. The CDR3 is 14 amino acids. Germline V gives CDR1 SEHNR, CDR2 FQNEAQ (reference sequence). CDR3 sequence (DNA): TGTGCCAGCAGCTTAGCGCAGGGGGCGGAGACCCAGTACTTC. This encodes CASSLAQGAETQYF. The complete variable domain, with remaining parts taken from reference TRBV7-9 and TRBJ2-5, reads DTGVSQNPRHKITKRGQNVTFRCDPISEHNRLYWYRQTLGQGPEFLTYFQNEAQLEKSRLLSDRFSAERPKGSFSTLEIQRTEQGDSAMYLCASSLAQGAETQYFGPGTRLLVL.

Comment on this clonotype: The junction and the germline gene differ at one end; a read error may be behind it. The gene calls are TRBV5-1 and TRBJ2-5, with D uncertain. CDR3 length equals 20 residues. CDR1 SGHRS and CDR2 YFSETQ come from the germline V gene. DNA of the CDR3: TGCGCCAGCAGCTTGGTGGTTGGTGGAAGGGCCGGGTTCGCTCAAGAGGCCCAGTACTTC. This translates into CASSLVVGGRAGFAQEAQYF.

This clonotype has just a few counts. The chain couples TRBV6-6 to TRBJ1-1, with D unclear. V shed 0 bases and J shed 2 bases, with 10 bases lying between them. This CDR3 has 15 residues. Germline values: CDR1 MNHNY, CDR2 SVGAGI (reference sequence). The CDR3 DNA follows: TGTGCCAGCAGTTACTCGACGCGGCTTAACACTGAAGCTTTCTTT. It translates to CASSYSTRLNTEAFF.